The present T cell receptor (beta chain) was sequenced within a study of T-cell reconstitution after alpha-beta-depleted transplantation in children. Study-wide points: After transplant, at about two months, alpha-beta T cells were reportedly derived from several hundred expanded graft clones. T cells produced anew were the main source of T-cell counts and diversity one year after transplant.

With V trimmed by 5 bases and J by 5 bases, 4 bases remained unmatched. Germline V gives CDR1 SQVTM, CDR2 ANQGSEA. The CDR3 totals 12 residues. Unique molecular identifiers tagged the TCRbeta library. TCRdb reprocessed the PCR reads via MiXCR and lists one record per CDR3 protein. The table lists just over 950,000 distinct CDR3 sequences, 25% to 30% of them singletons. As concerns this clonotype: What it binds is unknown.

The chain couples TRBV29-1 to TRBJ1-2, with 8 bases that match TRBD1. The sequencing here drew on PBMCs, mostly from graft donor cells, taken 360 days after TCRalphabeta/CD19-depleted stem cell transplant. The receptor was isolated from a boy in the first two years of life who had a stem cell transplant for SCID, so the T cells may come from the graft donor. The CDR3 sequence: CSVTGTGYGYTF. CDR3 nucleotides: TGCAGCGTTACCGGGACAGGTTATGGCTACACCTTC.